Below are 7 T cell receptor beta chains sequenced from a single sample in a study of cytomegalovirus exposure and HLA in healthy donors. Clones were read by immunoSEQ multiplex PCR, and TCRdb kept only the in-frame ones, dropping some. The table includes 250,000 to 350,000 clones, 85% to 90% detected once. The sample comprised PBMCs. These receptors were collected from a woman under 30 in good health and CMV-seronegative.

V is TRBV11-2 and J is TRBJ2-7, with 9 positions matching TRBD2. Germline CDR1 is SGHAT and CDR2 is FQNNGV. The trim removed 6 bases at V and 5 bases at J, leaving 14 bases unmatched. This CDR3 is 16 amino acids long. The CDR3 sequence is CASRVTSGEGFHEQYF. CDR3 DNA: TGTGCCAGCAGGGTGACTAGCGGAGAAGGGTTCCACGAGCAGTACTTC.

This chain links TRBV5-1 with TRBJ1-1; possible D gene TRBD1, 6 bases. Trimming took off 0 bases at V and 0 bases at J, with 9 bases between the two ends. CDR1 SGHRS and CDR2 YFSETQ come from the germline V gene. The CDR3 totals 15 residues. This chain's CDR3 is CASSLVQGLNTEAFF. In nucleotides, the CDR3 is TGCGCCAGCAGCTTGGTCCAGGGGCTGAACACTGAAGCTTTCTTT.

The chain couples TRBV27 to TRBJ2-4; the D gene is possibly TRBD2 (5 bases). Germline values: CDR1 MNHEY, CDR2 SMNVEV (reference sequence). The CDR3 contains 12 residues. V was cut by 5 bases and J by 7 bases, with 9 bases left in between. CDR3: CASSPRGNIQYF. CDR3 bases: TGTGCCAGCAGTCCCCGAGGGAACATTCAGTACTTC.

In DNA form, the CDR3 reads TGTGCCAGCAGCCATAGTGTCGGGACACAAACCTACGAGCAGTACTTC. It specifies CASSHSVGTQTYEQYF. The chain links TRBV14 to TRBJ2-7; TRBD1 is a possible D gene (6 bases). Germline loops: CDR1 SGHDN, CDR2 FVKESK. V gave up 3 bases and J gave up 2 bases, with 17 bases separating them. The CDR3 runs 16 residues.

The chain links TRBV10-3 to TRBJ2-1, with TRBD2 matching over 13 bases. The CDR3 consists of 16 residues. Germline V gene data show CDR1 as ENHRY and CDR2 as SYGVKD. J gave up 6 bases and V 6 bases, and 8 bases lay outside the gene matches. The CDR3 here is CAISPGTSGKGNEQFF. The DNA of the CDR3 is TGTGCCATCAGCCCTGGGACTAGCGGGAAGGGCAATGAGCAGTTCTTC.

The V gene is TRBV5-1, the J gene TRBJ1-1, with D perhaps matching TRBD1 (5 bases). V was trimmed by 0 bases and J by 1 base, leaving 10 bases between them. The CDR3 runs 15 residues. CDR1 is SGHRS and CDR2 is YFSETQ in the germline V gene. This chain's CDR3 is CASSLEGLGNTEAFF. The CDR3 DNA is TGCGCCAGCAGCTTGGAGGGGCTGGGGAACACTGAAGCTTTCTTT.

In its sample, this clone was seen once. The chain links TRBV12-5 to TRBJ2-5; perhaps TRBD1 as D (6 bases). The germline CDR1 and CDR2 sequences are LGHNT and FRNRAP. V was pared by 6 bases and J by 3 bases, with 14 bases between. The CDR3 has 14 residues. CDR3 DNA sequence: TGTGCTAGTGGAAAGGGGGACCGGGAAGAGACCCAGTACTTC. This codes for CASGKGDREETQYF.